Each of the 30 T cell receptor beta chains below was sequenced from the same sample in a study of blood T cell repertoires in COVID-19. Produced via immunoSEQ multiplex PCR; TCRdb's table is partial and in-frame only. This sample has about 50,000 clones, with about 87% found just once. Material: peripheral blood. These receptors were collected from a human donor with active COVID-19. The donor label of this sample is uncertain.

The J gene is TRBJ2-3, the V gene TRBV5-1; TRBD1 might be the D (5 bases). Germline CDR1 reads SGHRS; CDR2 reads YFSETQ. The CDR3 runs 13 residues. With 3 bases removed from V and 2 bases from J, the gap between germline ends came to 7 bases. CDR3 in amino acids: CASSSDNTDTQYF. CDR3 DNA: TGCGCCAGCAGCTCGGACAACACAGATACGCAGTATTTT.

The rearrangement joins TRBV2 to TRBJ2-7, with 8 bases aligning to TRBD1. The germline CDR1 and CDR2 sequences are SNHLY and FYNNEI. With V trimmed by 6 bases and J by 0 bases, 4 bases remained unmatched. There are 14 residues in the CDR3. CDR3 nucleotide sequence: TGTGCCAGCAGGACAGGGGTCGTCTCCTACGAGCAGTACTTC. Amino acids: CASRTGVVSYEQYF.

The V call is TRBV7-2, the J call TRBJ2-3, with TRBD1 identical over 9 bases. This CDR3 is 14 amino acids long. Germline V gives CDR1 SGHTA, CDR2 FQGNSA. J lost 4 bases, V lost 5 bases, and 4 bases had no gene match. The CDR3 sequence: CASSGDRAADTQYF. In DNA form, the CDR3 reads TGTGCCAGCAGCGGGGACAGGGCGGCAGATACGCAGTATTTT.

The DNA for the CDR3 is TGTGCCAGCAGTTTCAGGGGCTCTGGAAACACCATATATTTT. This translates into CASSFRGSGNTIYF. This chain joins TRBV25-1 and TRBJ1-3; a weak D match, TRBD1 (6 bases). Germline V gene lookup returns CDR1 MGHDK and CDR2 SYGVNS. Trimming removed 5 bases at V and 0 bases at J, with 8 bases between. This CDR3 spans 14 amino acids. Looking up the rest from reference TRBV25-1 and TRBJ1-3 gives the full variable domain: EADIYQTPRYLVIGTGKKITLECSQTMGHDKMYWYQQDPGMELHLIHYSYGVNSTEKGDLSSESTVSRIRTEHFPLTLESARPSHTSQYLCASSFRGSGNTIYFGEGSWLTVV.

The rearrangement joins TRBV15 to TRBJ1-2; maybe TRBD1 (6 bases). V was pared by 3 bases and J by 4 bases, with 21 bases between. Germline CDR1 reads LNHNV; CDR2 reads YYDKDF (reference sequence). The length of the CDR3 is 17 residues. CDR3 loop: CATSSGPFLGAVYGYTF. CDR3 bases: TGTGCCACCAGCAGCGGCCCGTTCTTGGGGGCGGTCTATGGCTACACCTTC.

As regards this clone: At one boundary the junction diverges from the germline segment, which might be a read error. This rearrangement joins TRBV5-4 to TRBJ1-1; D gene unclear. In germline, CDR1 is SGHNT, CDR2 YYREEE (reference sequence). This CDR3 is 12 amino acids long. The CDR3 DNA follows: TGTGCCAGCAGCTTGGACAACACGGAAGCTTTCTTT. Translated: CASSLDNTEAFF.

This chain uses TRBV28 with TRBJ2-4; 10 nucleotides agree with TRBD1. Looked up from germline, CDR1 is MDHEN and CDR2 is SYDVKM. CDR3 size: 14 residues. V trimming: 2 bases; J trimming: 5 bases; junction bases outside the gene matches: 0. The CDR3 DNA sequence: TGTGCCAGCAGTTTAGGGACAGGGGAAAACATTCAGTACTTC. This translates into CASSLGTGENIQYF.

The V call is TRBV4-3, the J call TRBJ2-7; D not certain. Deletions cut 4 bases from V and 2 bases from J, with 18 bases between. Per the germline V gene, CDR1 is LGHNA and CDR2 is YSLEER. The CDR3 is made up of 16 amino acids. In nucleotides, the CDR3 is TGCGCCAGCAGCCGCGTTGCAGGTGCCTTTACCTACGAGCAGTACTTC. Encoded protein: CASSRVAGAFTYEQYF.

The V gene is TRBV5-5, the J gene TRBJ1-4; D remains unclear. The V gene's germline CDR1 is SGHKS and CDR2 YYEKEE (reference sequence). With 2 bases removed from V and 2 bases from J, the gap between germline ends came to 10 bases. The CDR3 has 15 amino acids. The CDR3 sequence: CASSLRVTTNEKLFF. CDR3 sequence (DNA): TGTGCCAGCAGCTTACGGGTTACGACTAATGAAAAACTGTTTTTT. Full variable domain (rest looked up from reference TRBV5-5 and TRBJ1-4): DAGVTQSPTHLIKTRGQQVTLRCSPISGHKSVSWYQQVLGQGPQFIFQYYEKEERGRGNFPDRFSARQFPNYSSELNVNALLLGDSALYLCASSLRVTTNEKLFFGSGTQLSVL.

This rearrangement joins TRBV7-9 to TRBJ2-1, with a possible D match to TRBD1 (5 bases). The CDR3 spans 18 residues. Germline lookup yields CDR1 SEHNR and CDR2 FQNEAQ (reference sequence). Trimming took 2 bases from V and 7 from J, leaving 24 bases between them. CDR3 DNA: TGTGCCAGCAGCTTACCACTAAAGGGGCAGGGCTTACAGAATGAGCAGTTCTTC. Its protein is CASSLPLKGQGLQNEQFF.

The chain joins TRBV1 to TRBJ2-3; the D call TRBD1 from the table was never checked on the DNA. TRBV1 is assigned pseudogene status. This CDR3 region has 14 residues. DNA for the CDR3: TGCACCAGCAGCCAGGGACAGGGCACAGATACGCAGTATTTT. It codes for CTSSQGQGTDTQYF.

The chain combines TRBV23-1 with TRBJ2-7, with D unclear. TRBV23-1 is sorted into the ORF group, with uncertain function. This CDR3 has 15 amino acids. V gave up 6 bases and J gave up 2 bases, with 17 bases separating them. The CDR3 reads CASRIEAGSPYEQYF. DNA of the CDR3: TGCGCCAGCAGGATAGAGGCCGGGTCCCCCTACGAGCAGTACTTC.

The rearrangement links TRBV27 to TRBJ2-1; TRBD1 matches at 9 bases. The CDR3 has 13 residues. The V segment lost 8 bases and the J segment 10 bases; nucleotides outside the gene matches: 9. Germline CDR1 MNHEY, CDR2 SMNVEV (reference sequence). The CDR3: CASRPTGGREQFF. The CDR3 DNA reads as TGTGCCAGCCGACCGACAGGGGGGAGGGAGCAGTTCTTC.

The rearrangement joins TRBV11-2 to TRBJ2-3, with TRBD1 matching over 7 bases. J lost 1 base, V lost 5 bases, and 6 bases had no gene match. Germline V gene data show CDR1 as SGHAT and CDR2 as FQNNGV. This CDR3 spans 15 amino acids. The CDR3 coding sequence is TGTGCCAGCAGCAGACAGGGTCAGGGCACAGATACGCAGTATTTT. As protein: CASSRQGQGTDTQYF.

V usage is TRBV5-1 and J usage is TRBJ2-2; D is ambiguous. CDR1 SGHRS and CDR2 YFSETQ come from the germline V gene. The CDR3 spans 14 residues. V gave up 0 bases and J gave up 3 bases, with 6 bases separating them. The CDR3 here is CASSLDPDTGELFF. In DNA, the CDR3 is TGCGCCAGCAGCTTGGATCCGGACACCGGGGAGCTGTTTTTT.

V gene TRBV3-1 (or the pseudogene TRBV3-2) combines with J gene TRBJ2-1, with TRBD2 identical over 12 bases. The J segment lost 12 bases and the V segment lost 4 bases, leaving 13 bases of the junction unmatched. Per germline, CDR1 LGHDT and CDR2 YNNKEL (reference sequence). The CDR3 covers 16 residues. CDR3 sequence reads: CASSPYLSSGGGLQFF. Written as DNA, the CDR3 is TGTGCCAGCAGCCCCTACCTTTCTAGCGGGGGGGGTTTGCAGTTCTTC.

CDR3 DNA: TGTGCCAGCAGTGAAGCCCCCGGGAACACTGAAGCTTTCTTT. Its translation: CASSEAPGNTEAFF. The chain joins TRBV6-1 to TRBJ1-1, with unresolved D. This CDR3 has 14 residues. V lost 0 bases to trimming and J lost 1 base, with 6 bases between them. Per the germline V gene, CDR1 is MNHNS and CDR2 is SASEGT.

The sample holds one count of this clone. The chain recombines TRBV28 with TRBJ1-1, with unresolved D. Trimming shortened V by 4 bases and J by 3 bases, and 12 bases separated the two germline ends. This CDR3 has 14 residues. Germline V CDR1 and CDR2: MDHEN, SYDVKM. CDR3 DNA sequence: TGTGCCAGCAGTTCCCCCGATCAGGACACTGAAGCTTTCTTT. Encoded protein: CASSSPDQDTEAFF.

The rearrangement links TRBV3-1 (or the pseudogene TRBV3-2) to TRBJ2-7, with D maybe TRBD1 (5 bases). V lost 4 bases and J lost 7, with 14 bases in between. The CDR3 is made up of 13 amino acids. The V gene's germline CDR1 is LGHDT and CDR2 YNNKEL (reference sequence). The CDR3, as DNA: TGTGCCAGCAGCCCGACAGTTTTGGGAGAGCAGTACTTC. Residues: CASSPTVLGEQYF.

The chain is built from TRBV7-9 and TRBJ2-3; TRBD2 might be the D (6 bases). CDR1 SEHNR and CDR2 FQNEAQ come from the germline V gene (reference sequence). CDR3 size: 16 residues. V was trimmed by 1 base and J by 4 bases, leaving 15 bases between them. CDR3: CASSLGPRGMADTQYF. In DNA, the CDR3 is TGTGCCAGCAGCTTAGGCCCCCGGGGGATGGCAGATACGCAGTATTTT. The full variable domain, with the rest looked up from reference TRBV7-9 and TRBJ2-3, is DTGVSQNPRHKITKRGQNVTFRCDPISEHNRLYWYRQTLGQGPEFLTYFQNEAQLEKSRLLSDRFSAERPKGSFSTLEIQRTEQGDSAMYLCASSLGPRGMADTQYFGPGTRLTVL.

In this sample, this clone turned up once. The chain joins TRBV7-9 to TRBJ2-5; 10 bases are shared with TRBD1. CDR1 is SEHNR and CDR2 is FQNEAQ in the germline V gene (reference sequence). Trimming removed 4 bases from V and 5 bases from J; junction bases left unmatched: 7. CDR3 length: 15 residues. CDR3 amino acids: CASSWGQGIGETQYF. In DNA, the CDR3 is TGTGCCAGCAGCTGGGGACAGGGGATAGGGGAGACCCAGTACTTC.

The count of this clone is one. The genes are TRBV23-1 and TRBJ1-2; 8 bases agree with TRBD1. TRBV23-1 is known as an ORF, though its function is uncertain. V shed 2 bases, J shed 2 bases, and the junction held 22 bases outside the gene matches. The CDR3 has 21 residues. In DNA, the CDR3 is TGCGCCAGCAGTCAACCGAGATTCCGAAATATGGGACAGGAGACAAACTATGGCTACACCTTC. Its translation: CASSQPRFRNMGQETNYGYTF.

This clone was recorded a few times. This chain links TRBV5-4 with TRBJ2-3; 8 nucleotides line up with TRBD1. V lost 5 bases, J lost 6 bases, and 8 bases stayed unmatched. The CDR3 has 14 residues. The germline gives CDR1 SGHNT, CDR2 YYREEE (reference sequence). The CDR3 bases are TGTGCCAGCAGACGACAGGGGTCAACGGATACGCAGTATTTT. It is translated as CASRRQGSTDTQYF. Filled out from reference TRBV5-4 and TRBJ2-3, the complete variable domain reads ETGVTQSPTHLIKTRGQQVTLRCSSQSGHNTVSWYQQALGQGPQFIFQYYREEENGRGNFPPRFSGLQFPNYSSELNVNALELDDSALYLCASRRQGSTDTQYFGPGTRLTVL.

This sequence joins TRBV5-6 and TRBJ1-2; 7 nucleotides line up with TRBD1. The V segment lost 4 bases and the J segment 4 bases; nucleotides outside the gene matches: 10. This CDR3 has 15 residues. Germline V gene lookup returns CDR1 SGHDT and CDR2 YYEEEE. The CDR3 loop reads CASSRQTGVGYGYTF. The DNA for the CDR3 is TGTGCCAGCAGCCGCCAAACAGGGGTTGGCTATGGCTACACCTTC.

The chain recombines TRBV30 with TRBJ2-7; D is possibly TRBD2 (5 bases). Germline CDR1 GTSNPN, CDR2 SVGIG (reference sequence). The CDR3 is 14 residues long. Trimming shortened V by 5 bases and J by 3 bases, and 17 bases separated the two germline ends. In DNA, the CDR3 is TGTGCCTGGGGGGTGCGGGCGTGGGGCTACGAGCAGTACTTC. It encodes CAWGVRAWGYEQYF.

V is TRBV14 and J is TRBJ1-5; 7 bases line up with TRBD1. V gave up 4 bases and J gave up 11 bases; unmatched junction bases: 8. The CDR3 is 13 amino acids. Germline loops: CDR1 SGHDN, CDR2 FVKESK. CDR3 residues: CASSLKQGQAQHF. The CDR3, as DNA: TGTGCCAGCAGCCTTAAACAGGGGCAGGCCCAGCATTTT. Together with reference TRBV14 and TRBJ1-5, the CDR3 gives the full variable domain: EAGVTQFPSHSVIEKGQTVTLRCDPISGHDNLYWYRRVMGKEIKFLLHFVKESKQDESGMPNNRFLAERTGGTYSTLKVQPAELEDSGVYFCASSLKQGQAQHFGDGTRLSIL.

This clone was observed a handful of times. This chain joins TRBV5-6 and TRBJ1-1; D may be TRBD1 (5 bases). Germline V gives CDR1 SGHDT, CDR2 YYEEEE. The germline V and J ends were trimmed by 4 bases and 2 bases, with 15 bases remaining between them. This CDR3 comprises 15 residues. This chain's CDR3 is CASSPQVELNTEAFF. In DNA form, the CDR3 reads TGTGCCAGCAGCCCACAGGTAGAGCTAAACACTGAAGCTTTCTTT.

The chain uses TRBV28 and TRBJ1-1, with a weak D call TRBD1 (5 bases). CDR3 length equals 18 residues. Germline V gene sequence: CDR1 MDHEN, CDR2 SYDVKM. V lost 2 bases to trimming and J lost 0 bases, with 19 bases between them. CDR3 protein: CASSLGDWLKTMNTEAFF. CDR3 bases: TGTGCCAGCAGTTTAGGGGACTGGTTAAAGACCATGAACACTGAAGCTTTCTTT.

J is TRBJ2-1 and V is TRBV5-4; no clear D. CDR1 is SGHNT and CDR2 is YYREEE in the germline V gene (reference sequence). The CDR3 sequence is 13 residues long. The V and J ends lost 0 bases and 6 bases respectively, with 7 bases between them. The DNA for the CDR3 is TGTGCCAGCAGCTTGGTGGGCAGCAATGAGCAGTTCTTC. Amino acids: CASSLVGSNEQFF.

The chain couples TRBV19 to TRBJ2-1, with 13 bases identical to TRBD2. The germline CDR1 and CDR2 sequences are LNHDA and SQIVND (reference sequence). V lost 3 bases and J lost 9; bases outside the gene matches: 11. The CDR3 has 17 amino acids. This chain's CDR3 is CASSIQGTSGISGEQFF. The CDR3 region has the DNA TGTGCCAGTAGTATCCAAGGGACTAGCGGGATTTCAGGTGAGCAGTTCTTC.